These 8 T cell receptor beta chains were sequenced from one sample in a study of cytomegalovirus exposure and HLA in healthy donors. PCR was performed using 60 Vbeta and 13 Jbeta primers. TCRdb's copy holds only in-frame clones and misses some; the assay was immunoSEQ multiplex PCR. The listing contains some 110,000 clones. Sequenced sample: PBMCs. These TCRs come from a man between 25 and 39 years old in good health and CMV-seronegative.

The chain uses TRBV18 and TRBJ2-1; 8 bases are a match to TRBD2. V trimming: 3 bases; J trimming: 9 bases; junction bases outside the gene matches: 10. CDR3 length: 15 residues. Germline CDR1 reads KGHSH; CDR2 reads LQKENI. The DNA of the CDR3 is TGTGCCAGCTCACCCCCGCGAGCGGGGGTCTCTGAGCAGTTCTTC. Translated: CASSPPRAGVSEQFF.

V and J are TRBV5-4 and TRBJ2-5; 11 nucleotides align to TRBD1. This CDR3 contains 16 residues. V was clipped by 4 bases and J by 3 bases; unmatched bases: 8. Germline lookup yields CDR1 SGHNT and CDR2 YYREEE (reference sequence). The CDR3 DNA is TGTGCCAGCAGCCCGGGAGGGGGACAGGGGGAAGAGACCCAGTACTTC. Encoded protein: CASSPGGGQGEETQYF.

The CDR3: CSGRFYEKLFF. The CDR3 coding sequence is TGCAGCGGGAGATTTTATGAAAAACTGTTTTTT. This chain links TRBV29-1 with TRBJ1-4; D is unresolved. This CDR3 has 11 amino acids. V lost 7 bases, J lost 6 bases, and 9 bases lay in between. The germline V gene encodes CDR1 SQVTM and CDR2 ANQGSEA. Variable domain in full (rest from reference TRBV29-1 and TRBJ1-4): SAVISQKPSRDICQRGTSLTIQCQVDSQVTMMFWYRQQPGQSLTLIATANQGSEATYESGFVIDKFPISRPNLTFSTLTVSNMSPEDSSIYLCSGRFYEKLFFGSGTQLSVL.

The rearrangement uses TRBV6-5 and TRBJ2-7; TRBD1 might be the D (6 bases). The germline gives CDR1 MNHEY, CDR2 SVGAGI. The CDR3 length is 14 residues. The ends were cut back, 0 bases at V and 6 bases at J, with 12 bases in the middle. The CDR3 region is CASSYSMGASEQYF. The CDR3 nucleotides are TGTGCCAGCAGTTACTCGATGGGGGCCTCCGAGCAGTACTTC.

This chain joins TRBV4-3 and TRBJ1-5; D possibly corresponds to TRBD1 (5 bases). V dropped 4 bases and J dropped 2 bases, with 9 bases sitting between them. CDR1 is LGHNA and CDR2 is YSLEER in the germline V gene. This CDR3 is built from 14 residues. The CDR3 DNA reads as TGCGCCAGCAGCCCAGGGATGGGCAATCAGCCCCAGCATTTT. Amino acid sequence: CASSPGMGNQPQHF.

The chain has TRBV30 and TRBJ2-3, with D possibly matching TRBD2 (6 bases). From germline, CDR1 is GTSNPN and CDR2 SVGIG (reference sequence). CDR3 length: 16 residues. V gave up 2 bases and J gave up 4 bases, with 19 bases separating them. CDR3 nucleotide sequence: TGTGCCTGGAGTTCGGAGGGTTTGTATTCATCAGATACGCAGTATTTT. Translation gives CAWSSEGLYSSDTQYF.

The V and J genes are TRBV4-2 and TRBJ1-5, with TRBD1 identical over 10 bases. Looked up from germline, CDR1 is LGHNA and CDR2 is YNFKEQ. This CDR3 is 17 amino acids long. After removal of 1 base from V and 6 bases from J, the junction contained 9 bases not matched to a gene. The CDR3 loop is CASSQATGQGVFQPQHF. Written as DNA, the CDR3 is TGTGCCAGCAGCCAAGCCACAGGACAGGGGGTTTTTCAGCCCCAGCATTTT.

The chain couples TRBV29-1 to TRBJ2-5; 9 bases are a match to TRBD2. The J call is uncertain, as TRBJ2-7 better fits the DNA end. There are 17 residues in the CDR3. CDR1 SQVTM and CDR2 ANQGSEA come from the germline V gene. The CDR3, as DNA: TGCAGCGTTGAAGATTTCACAGGCGGGGGGGCTGCCTACGAGCAGTACTTC. This encodes CSVEDFTGGGAAYEQYF.